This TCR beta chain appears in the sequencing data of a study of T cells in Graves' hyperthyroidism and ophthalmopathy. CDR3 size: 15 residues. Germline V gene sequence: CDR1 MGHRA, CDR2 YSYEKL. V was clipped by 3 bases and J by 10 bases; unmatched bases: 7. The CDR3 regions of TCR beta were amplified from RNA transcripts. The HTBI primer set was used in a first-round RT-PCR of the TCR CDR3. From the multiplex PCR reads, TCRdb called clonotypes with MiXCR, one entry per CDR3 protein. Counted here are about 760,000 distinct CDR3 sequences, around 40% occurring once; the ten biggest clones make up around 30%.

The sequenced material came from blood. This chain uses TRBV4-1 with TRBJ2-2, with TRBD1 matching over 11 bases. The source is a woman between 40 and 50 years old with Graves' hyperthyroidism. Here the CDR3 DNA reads TGCGCCAGCAGCCACCAGGACAGGGGGCGCGAGGAGCTGTTTTTT. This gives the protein CASSHQDRGREELFF.